Listed below are T cell receptor beta chains from one sample, sequenced in a study of PD-L1 blockade in urothelial cancer. Only in-frame clones appear in the TCRdb table, and some are missing; sequencing was by immunoSEQ multiplex PCR. The profile shows some 110,000 clones, 80% to 95% of them singletons. Specimen: PBMCs, collected around atezolizumab (anti-PD-L1) treatment. The receptor source for this set is a man in his 60s with urothelial cancer. Each CDR3 is given with its conserved first and last residue. Fields, in order: J gene, V gene, D gene, CDR3 DNA, CDR3 protein. D genes are given only for firm matches.

j_call: TRBJ2-7
v_call: TRBV28
d_call: .
cdr3_nt: TGTGCCAGCAGTCAAGGGGCGCTTTCCTCCTCCTACGAGCAGTACTTC
cdr3_aa: CASSQGALSSSYEQYF

j_call: TRBJ2-3
v_call: TRBV30
d_call: TRBD1
cdr3_nt: TGTGGCCTGACAGGGGCGAGCACAGATACGCAGTATTTT
cdr3_aa: CGLTGASTDTQYF

j_call: TRBJ2-7
v_call: TRBV6-1
d_call: .
cdr3_nt: TGTGCCAGCAGGACCGGGACATCGTTTTACGAGCAGTACTTC
cdr3_aa: CASRTGTSFYEQYF

j_call: TRBJ2-3
v_call: TRBV2
d_call: .
cdr3_nt: TGTGCCAGCAGTCCGGCGGGCCGGGATACGCAGTATTTT
cdr3_aa: CASSPAGRDTQYF

j_call: TRBJ2-3
v_call: TRBV4-2
d_call: TRBD1
cdr3_nt: TGTGCCAGCAGCCGGAATCCGGGACAGGGGATTTGGGGACACACAGATACGCAGTATTTT
cdr3_aa: CASSRNPGQGIWGHTDTQYF

j_call: TRBJ1-4
v_call: TRBV10-3
d_call: TRBD1
cdr3_nt: TGTGCCGACCTTACAGGGGAGGCAACTAATGAAAAACTGTTTTTT
cdr3_aa: CADLTGEATNEKLFF

j_call: TRBJ2-3
v_call: TRBV14
d_call: .
cdr3_nt: TGTGCCAGCAGCCCTACTATCCCCACAGATACGCAGTATTTT
cdr3_aa: CASSPTIPTDTQYF

j_call: TRBJ2-5
v_call: TRBV7-2
d_call: TRBD2
cdr3_nt: TGTGCCAGCAGCGTTGGAGCGGGGCGGGGGACCCAGTACTTC
cdr3_aa: CASSVGAGRGTQYF

j_call: TRBJ1-3
v_call: TRBV5-6
d_call: .
cdr3_nt: TGTGCCAGCAGCCACACAGGGAGACGTGGAAACACCATATATTTT
cdr3_aa: CASSHTGRRGNTIYF

j_call: TRBJ2-7
v_call: TRBV11-2
d_call: TRBD1
cdr3_nt: TGTGCCAGCAGCTTAAATGGACAGGGGACTGCGGAGCAGTACTTC
cdr3_aa: CASSLNGQGTAEQYF